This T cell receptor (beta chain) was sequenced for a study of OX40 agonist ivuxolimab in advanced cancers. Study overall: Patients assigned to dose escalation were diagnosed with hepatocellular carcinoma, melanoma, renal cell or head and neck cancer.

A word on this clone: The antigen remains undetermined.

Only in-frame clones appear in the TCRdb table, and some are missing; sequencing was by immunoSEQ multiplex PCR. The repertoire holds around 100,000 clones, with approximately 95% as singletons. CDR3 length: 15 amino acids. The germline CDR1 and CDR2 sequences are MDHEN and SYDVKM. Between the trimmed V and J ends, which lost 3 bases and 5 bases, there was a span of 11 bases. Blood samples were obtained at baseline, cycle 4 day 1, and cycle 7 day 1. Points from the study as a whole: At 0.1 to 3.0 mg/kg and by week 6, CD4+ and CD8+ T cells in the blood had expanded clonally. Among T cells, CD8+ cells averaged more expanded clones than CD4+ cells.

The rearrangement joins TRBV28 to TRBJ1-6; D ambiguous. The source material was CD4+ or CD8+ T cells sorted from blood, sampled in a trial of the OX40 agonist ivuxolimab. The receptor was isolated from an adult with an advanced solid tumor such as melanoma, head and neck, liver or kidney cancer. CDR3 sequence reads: CASSFSRFDNSPLHF. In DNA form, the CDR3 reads TGTGCCAGCAGTTTTAGCCGATTTGATAATTCACCCCTCCACTTT.